Many counts were recorded for the clone carrying this TCR beta chain. The antigen is undetermined. As for the cDNA, it was generated by 5'RACE with 10-nucleotide random UMIs. One entry per CDR3 protein results from TCRdb running MiXCR on the 5' RACE reads. The sample records about 120,000 distinct CDR3 sequences, more than 2.5% being singletons. The data are from a study of neurological immune-mediated disorders. The CDR3 totals 17 residues. J was trimmed by 4 bases and V by 2 bases; bases with no gene match: 12. CDR1 is SGHRS, CDR2 YFSETQ, per germline. General observations from the study: The absence of shared CDR3 amino acid sequences among expanded clones across subjects suggests private repertoires in all groups.

Sequencing was done on a sample of PBMCs. This TCR came from a woman aged 25-40 years with multiple sclerosis. The chain carries TRBV5-1 and TRBJ2-1, with 7 bases matching TRBD1. CDR3 DNA: TGCGCCAGCAGCTTAGCAGGGGGTCTCGGCTCGTACAATGAGCAGTTCTTC. Its protein product is CASSLAGGLGSYNEQFF.